These 3 T cell receptor beta chains were sequenced from one sample in a study of CD8 T cells in Susac syndrome (dated by TCRdb to about 2019). Libraries were prepared through the immunoSEQ multiplex PCR assay. RNA was extracted using the RNeasy kit, and about 0.45 to 1 microgram was reverse transcribed with random hexamers. In-frame beta chains were kept once TCRdb had trimmed the public reads at Q25 with fastp and called clones with MiXCR. Merged by CDR3 protein, the rows form single entries marked with the most common genes and DNA. The sample yields about 250,000 distinct CDR3 sequences; around 93% were counted once. The ten biggest clones cover roughly 0.07% of the sample. Material for sequencing was CD4+ T cells from PBMCs. The receptors derive from a human donor with multiple sclerosis.

This chain links TRBV2 with TRBJ1-5; D gene ambiguous. From germline, CDR1 is SNHLY and CDR2 FYNNEI. Trimming cost V 3 bases and J 4 bases, with 10 bases left between them. CDR3 length: 14 amino acids. CDR3 region: CASSDTMPNQPQHF. In DNA form, the CDR3 reads TGTGCCAGCAGTGACACCATGCCGAATCAGCCCCAGCATTTT.

The rearrangement joins TRBV10-3 to TRBJ1-1, with 7 bases aligning to TRBD1. V trimming: 2 bases; J trimming: 0 bases; junction bases outside the gene matches: 3. The CDR3 contains 15 residues. From germline, CDR1 is ENHRY and CDR2 SYGVKD. The CDR3 is CAISEVTGVNTEAFF. The DNA for the CDR3 is TGTGCCATCAGTGAGGTTACAGGGGTGAACACTGAAGCTTTCTTT.

V usage is TRBV12-5 and J usage is TRBJ1-5, with TRBD1 matching 7 bases. CDR1 and CDR2 (germline): LGHNT, FRNRAP. The V gene end was trimmed by 1 base and the J gene end by 4 bases; junction bases not matched to a gene: 13. CDR3 size: 18 residues. Here the CDR3 reads CASGLGSLRYRGNQPQHF. Written as DNA, the CDR3 is TGTGCTAGTGGTTTGGGATCCCTACGTTACAGGGGTAATCAGCCCCAGCATTTT.